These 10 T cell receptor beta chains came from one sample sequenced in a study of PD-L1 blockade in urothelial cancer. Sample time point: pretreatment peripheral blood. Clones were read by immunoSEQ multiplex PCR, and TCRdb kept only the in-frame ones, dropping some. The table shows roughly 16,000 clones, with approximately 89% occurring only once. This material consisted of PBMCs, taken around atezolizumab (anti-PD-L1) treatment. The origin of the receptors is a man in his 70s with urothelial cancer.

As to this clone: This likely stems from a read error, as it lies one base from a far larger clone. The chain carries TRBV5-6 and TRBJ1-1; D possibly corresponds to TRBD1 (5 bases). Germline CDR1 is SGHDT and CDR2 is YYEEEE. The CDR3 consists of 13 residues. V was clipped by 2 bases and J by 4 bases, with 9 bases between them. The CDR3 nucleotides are TGTGCCAGCAGCTTCCGGACAATCACTGAAGCTTTCTTT. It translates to CASSFRTITEAFF.

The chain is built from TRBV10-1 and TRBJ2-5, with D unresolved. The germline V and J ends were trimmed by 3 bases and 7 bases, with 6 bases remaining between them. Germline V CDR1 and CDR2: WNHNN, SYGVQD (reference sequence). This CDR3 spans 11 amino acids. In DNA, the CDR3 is TGCGCCAGCAGTGATACCAGGACCCAGTACTTC. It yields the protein CASSDTRTQYF.

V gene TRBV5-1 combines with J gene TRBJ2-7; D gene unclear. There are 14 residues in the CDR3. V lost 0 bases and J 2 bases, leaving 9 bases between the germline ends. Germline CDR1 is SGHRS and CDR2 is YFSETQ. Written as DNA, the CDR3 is TGCGCCAGCAGCTTGGTCGGCGGTACCTACGAGCAGTACTTC. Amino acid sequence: CASSLVGGTYEQYF.

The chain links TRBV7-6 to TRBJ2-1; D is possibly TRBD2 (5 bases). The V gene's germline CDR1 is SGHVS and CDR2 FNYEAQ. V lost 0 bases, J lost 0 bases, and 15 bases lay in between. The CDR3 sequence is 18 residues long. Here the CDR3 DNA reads TGTGCCAGCAGCTTAGCTTCTTTCCCAGCGGCCTCCTACAATGAGCAGTTCTTC. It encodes CASSLASFPAASYNEQFF.

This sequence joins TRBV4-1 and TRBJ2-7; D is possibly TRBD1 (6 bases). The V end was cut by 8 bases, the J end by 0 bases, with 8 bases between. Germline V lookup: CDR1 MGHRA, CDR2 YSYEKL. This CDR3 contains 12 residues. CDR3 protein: CASGDNSYEQYF. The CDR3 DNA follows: TGCGCCAGCGGGGACAACTCCTACGAGCAGTACTTC.

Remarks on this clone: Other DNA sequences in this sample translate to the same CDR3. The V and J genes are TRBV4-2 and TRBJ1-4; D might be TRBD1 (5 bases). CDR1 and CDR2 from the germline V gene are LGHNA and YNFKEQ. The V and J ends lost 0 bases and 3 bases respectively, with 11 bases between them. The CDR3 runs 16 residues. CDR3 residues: CASSQDPEGANEKLFF. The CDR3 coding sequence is TGTGCCAGCAGCCAAGACCCAGAAGGGGCTAATGAAAAACTGTTTTTT.

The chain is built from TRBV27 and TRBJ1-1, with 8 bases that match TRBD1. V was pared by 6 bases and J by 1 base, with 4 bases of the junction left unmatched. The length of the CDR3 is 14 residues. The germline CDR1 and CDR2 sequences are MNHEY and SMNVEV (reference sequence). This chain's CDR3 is CASRTGTGNTEAFF. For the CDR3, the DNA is TGTGCCAGCAGAACCGGGACAGGGAACACTGAAGCTTTCTTT.

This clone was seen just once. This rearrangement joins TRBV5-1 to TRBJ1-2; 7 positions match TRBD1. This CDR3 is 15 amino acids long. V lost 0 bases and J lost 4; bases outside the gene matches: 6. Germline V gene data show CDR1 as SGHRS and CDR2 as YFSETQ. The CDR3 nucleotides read TGCGCCAGCAGCTTGGGAGAAGAGGGGGCCTATGGCTACACCTTC. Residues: CASSLGEEGAYGYTF.

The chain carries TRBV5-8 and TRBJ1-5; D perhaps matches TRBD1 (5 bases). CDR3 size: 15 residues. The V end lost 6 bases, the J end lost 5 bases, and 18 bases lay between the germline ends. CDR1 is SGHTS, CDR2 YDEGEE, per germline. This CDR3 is CASTRLRQSYQPQHF. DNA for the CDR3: TGTGCCAGCACCCGCTTACGACAGTCTTATCAGCCCCAGCATTTT.

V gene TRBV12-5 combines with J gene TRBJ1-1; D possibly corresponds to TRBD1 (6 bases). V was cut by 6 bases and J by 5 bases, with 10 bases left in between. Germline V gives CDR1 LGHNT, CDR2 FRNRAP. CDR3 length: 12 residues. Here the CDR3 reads CASGDRGTEAFF. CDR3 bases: TGTGCTAGTGGAGATAGGGGGACTGAAGCTTTCTTT. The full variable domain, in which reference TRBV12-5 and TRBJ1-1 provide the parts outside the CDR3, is DARVTQTPRHKVTEMGQEVTMRCQPILGHNTVFWYRQTMMQGLELLAYFRNRAPLDDSGMPKDRFSAEMPDATLATLKIQPSEPRDSAVYFCASGDRGTEAFFGQGTRLTVV.